This T cell receptor beta chain was documented in a study of post-analysis software for immune sequencing data. About the study: As for disease course, relapsing-remitting, secondary progressive and progressive-relapsing multiple sclerosis were all included. Study-wide results and caveats: F measure grouped same-batch samples tightly together. Multiple sclerosis patients showed significantly lower normalized Chao1 diversity than controls did. In patients, about five TRBV segments were more frequent than in controls, with TRBV5-6, TRBV5-1 and TRBV20-1 among them.

This clonotype was picked up one time. What it binds is not known. Presence of unique molecular identifiers characterized the TCR beta cDNA libraries. The source material, about 0.9 to 10 million T cells, gave rise to about 520,000 cDNA molecules. MiXCR, applied by TCRdb to the PCR reads, yields one record per CDR3 protein. The sample holds 820,000 or so distinct CDR3 sequences, roughly 50% seen once. Germline-derived CDR1 and CDR2 are SGHRS and YFSETQ. The CDR3 runs 16 residues. V shed 0 bases and J 2 bases; nucleotides not matched to a gene: 5. This TCR derives from a girl aged 10 to 17 with multiple sclerosis. The sample comprised blood. This chain joins TRBV5-1 and TRBJ2-7, with 10 bases aligning to TRBD2. CDR3 nucleotide sequence: TGCGCCAGCAGCTTGGCGCTAGCGGGGGACACCTACGAGCAGTACTTC. This codes for CASSLALAGDTYEQYF. Filled out from reference TRBV5-1 and TRBJ2-7, the complete variable domain reads KAGVTQTPRYLIKTRGQQVTLSCSPISGHRSVSWYQQTPGQGLQFLFEYFSETQRNKGNFPGRFSGRQFSNSRSEMNVSTLELGDSALYLCASSLALAGDTYEQYFGPGTRLTVT.